The 23 T cell receptor beta chains listed next were all sequenced from one sample in a study of response to subunit inactivated influenza vaccine. In TCRdb, the RT-PCR reads were re-called with MiXCR into one record per CDR3 protein. Of a few hundred thousand distinct CDR3 sequences listed, around 13% are singletons. The sequences come from PBMCs from blood, collected approximately 12 days after vaccination. The receptor source for this set is a middle-aged man who received an inactivated influenza vaccine.

This clonotype turned up a few times. V and J are TRBV7-2 and TRBJ2-7; 8 bases agree with TRBD2. Trimming took 1 base from V and 3 from J; bases not matched to a gene: 5. CDR1 is SGHTA and CDR2 is FQGNSA in the germline V gene. This CDR3 is built from 15 residues. The CDR3 bases are TGTGCCAGCAGCTTAGAGGCAAGCGGGAGCTACGAGCAGTACTTC. This codes for CASSLEASGSYEQYF.

This clonotype has just a few counts. The CDR3 DNA is TGCAGTGCTAGATGGGGACAGAACACTGAAGCTTTCTTT. Translation: CSARWGQNTEAFF. The chain carries TRBV20-1 and TRBJ1-1, with D possibly being TRBD1 (6 bases). Deletions cut 2 bases from V and 1 base from J, with 8 bases between. This CDR3 spans 13 amino acids. CDR1 and CDR2 from the germline V gene are DFQATT and SNEGSKA (reference sequence).

This clonotype came up a few times. This sequence joins TRBV5-1 and TRBJ2-4; D possibly corresponds to TRBD1 (6 bases). This CDR3 contains 16 residues. V lost 2 bases to trimming and J lost 0 bases, with 12 bases between them. Germline V gene lookup returns CDR1 SGHRS and CDR2 YFSETQ. Here the CDR3 reads CASSLTPRGAKNIQYF. The CDR3 coding sequence is TGCGCCAGCAGCTTAACACCCAGGGGAGCCAAAAACATTCAGTACTTC.

This clonotype came up a few times. The chain uses TRBV7-2 and TRBJ1-2, with D unclear. Per the germline V gene, CDR1 is SGHTA and CDR2 is FQGNSA. This CDR3 is 15 amino acids long. Between the trimmed V and J ends, which lost 5 bases and 4 bases, there was a span of 17 bases. The CDR3 region is CASSLGVHAGYGYTF. CDR3 sequence (DNA): TGTGCCAGCAGCCTCGGAGTACATGCCGGCTATGGCTACACCTTC.

The sample holds a few counts of this clonotype. The rearrangement joins TRBV12-3 or TRBV12-4 to TRBJ2-7, with D perhaps matching TRBD1 (6 bases). The CDR3 is made up of 13 amino acids. The V end lost 3 bases, the J end lost 6 bases, and 12 bases lay between the germline ends. CDR3 in DNA: TGTGCCAGCAGTTTCGTACAGGGATTCGAGCAGTACTTC. This codes for CASSFVQGFEQYF.

This chain links TRBV9 with TRBJ2-2, with D unresolved. CDR1 SGDLS and CDR2 YYNGEE come from the germline V gene. Between the trimmed V and J ends, which lost 6 bases and 4 bases, there was a span of 10 bases. The CDR3 is 13 amino acids. CDR3 nucleotides: TGTGCCAGCAACCCGACCCCCACCGGGGAGCTGTTTTTT. This encodes CASNPTPTGELFF. Drawing the rest from reference TRBV9 and TRBJ2-2, the complete variable domain is DSGVTQTPKHLITATGQRVTLRCSPRSGDLSVYWYQQSLDQGLQFLIQYYNGEERAKGNILERFSAQQFPDLHSELNLSSLELGDSALYFCASNPTPTGELFFGEGSRLTVL.

This clonotype was seen a handful of times. J is TRBJ1-1 and V is TRBV28; tentative D call: TRBD1 (5 bases). The CDR3 sequence is 15 residues long. V was trimmed by 5 bases and J by 3 bases, leaving 16 bases between them. CDR1 and CDR2 from the germline V gene are MDHEN and SYDVKM. The CDR3 here is CASSRTLDSYTEAFF. As DNA, the CDR3 is TGTGCCAGCAGTCGCACACTAGACAGCTACACTGAAGCTTTCTTT.

The chain is built from TRBV7-9 and TRBJ1-2, with D possibly matching TRBD1 (5 bases). The CDR3 runs to 14 residues. Germline V CDR1 and CDR2: SEHNR, FQNEAQ (reference sequence). V dropped 8 bases and J dropped 1 base, with 14 bases sitting between them. The CDR3 region has the DNA TGTGCCAGCTTAGACAGTTTTCATAACTATGGCTACACCTTC. As protein: CASLDSFHNYGYTF.

In this sample, this clonotype turned up many times. This chain links TRBV28 with TRBJ2-2; D gene uncertain. The CDR3 has 14 residues. Trimming pared 2 bases from V and 4 bases from J, leaving 8 bases between. CDR1 MDHEN and CDR2 SYDVKM come from the germline V gene. CDR3 amino acids: CASSLTVGTGELFF. The CDR3 DNA reads TGTGCCAGCAGTTTAACGGTGGGCACCGGGGAGCTGTTTTTT.

A few counts support this clonotype. The chain recombines TRBV5-6 with TRBJ2-6; no firm D call. CDR3 length: 13 residues. Germline loops: CDR1 SGHDT, CDR2 YYEEEE. The V end was cut by 2 bases, the J end by 3 bases, with 3 bases between. The CDR3 sequence is CASSFGGANVLTF. The CDR3 DNA follows: TGTGCCAGCAGCTTTGGTGGGGCCAACGTCCTGACTTTC.

This rearrangement joins TRBV27 to TRBJ2-3, with D unresolved. Germline CDR1 MNHEY, CDR2 SMNVEV (reference sequence). Trimming cost V 2 bases and J 2 bases, with 8 bases left between them. This CDR3 spans 14 amino acids. The CDR3 DNA reads as TGTGCCAGCAGTTTAACCCCTTACACAGATACGCAGTATTTT. Translation: CASSLTPYTDTQYF.

This clonotype was observed a few times. V gene TRBV12-3 or TRBV12-4 combines with J gene TRBJ1-5; D might be TRBD1 (5 bases). The CDR3 runs 13 residues. Trimming stripped 1 base from V and 7 bases from J, with 8 bases between. CDR3 sequence (DNA): TGTGCCAGCAGTTTAGGGACATCGCAGCCCCAGCATTTT. It yields the protein CASSLGTSQPQHF.

The CDR3 sequence is CAWSSGDINQPQHF. The CDR3 nucleotides read TGTGCCTGGAGTAGTGGGGACATAAATCAGCCCCAGCATTTT. This chain joins TRBV30 and TRBJ1-5; D perhaps matches TRBD1 (6 bases). With 2 bases removed from V and 4 bases from J, the gap between germline ends came to 12 bases. CDR1 is GTSNPN and CDR2 is SVGIG in the germline V gene (reference sequence). The CDR3 length is 14 residues.

Regarding this clonotype: Sequence at one end of the junction differs from germline and may be a read error. The J gene is TRBJ2-1, the V gene TRBV18, with TRBD1 identical over 9 bases. In germline, CDR1 is KGHSH, CDR2 LQKENI. The CDR3 loop spans 13 amino acids. The CDR3 nucleotides are TGTGCCAGCCCACCACAGGACAGGGGTGAGCAGTTCTTC. Protein: CASPPQDRGEQFF.

The CDR3 sequence: CASSDRAIRNTGELFF. DNA for the CDR3: TGTGCCAGTAGCGACAGAGCCATTAGGAACACCGGGGAGCTGTTTTTT. The chain links TRBV19 to TRBJ2-2; possible D gene TRBD1, 5 bases. Germline-derived CDR1 and CDR2 are LNHDA and SQIVND (reference sequence). This CDR3 spans 16 amino acids. Between the trimmed V and J ends, which lost 6 bases and 1 base, there was a span of 15 bases.

This sequence joins TRBV3-1 and TRBJ2-1; no clear D. Germline V CDR1 and CDR2: LGHDT, YNNKEL (reference sequence). The CDR3 loop spans 14 amino acids. Trimming removed 7 bases at V and 0 bases at J, with 10 bases between. CDR3 residues: CASTAESSYNEQFF. In DNA form, the CDR3 reads TGTGCCAGCACCGCAGAAAGCTCCTACAATGAGCAGTTCTTC.

This clonotype was seen only a few times. CDR3 region: CSVDGDRAPYEQYF. In nucleotides, the CDR3 is TGCAGCGTTGATGGGGACAGGGCACCCTACGAGCAGTACTTC. The rearrangement links TRBV29-1 to TRBJ2-7, with 9 bases identical to TRBD1. Trimming took 3 bases from V and 2 from J; bases not matched to a gene: 5. CDR3 size: 14 residues. Looked up from germline, CDR1 is SQVTM and CDR2 is ANQGSEA.

This clonotype was observed a handful of times. The chain couples TRBV27 to TRBJ2-2; no definite D call. Germline CDR1 is MNHEY and CDR2 is SMNVEV (reference sequence). The length of the CDR3 is 15 residues. V gave up 5 bases and J gave up 1 base, with 11 bases separating them. The DNA for the CDR3 is TGTGCCAGCAGTATTGCGATCTGGAACACCGGGGAGCTGTTTTTT. Its translation: CASSIAIWNTGELFF.

The CDR3 DNA follows: TGTGCCACCAGTGATTTGGGGGGGCGGGCATATGAGCAGTTCTTC. This gives the protein CATSDLGGRAYEQFF. The genes are TRBV24-1 and TRBJ2-1; D is tentatively TRBD1 or TRBD2 (6 bases each). The germline gives CDR1 KGHDR, CDR2 SFDVKD. This CDR3 comprises 15 residues. V gave up 0 bases and J gave up 8 bases, with 13 bases separating them.

The chain couples TRBV7-9 to TRBJ2-3, with 8 bases lining up with TRBD1. The V gene's germline CDR1 is SEHNR and CDR2 FQNEAQ (reference sequence). V gave up 5 bases and J gave up 1 base; unmatched junction bases: 8. This CDR3 is built from 16 residues. In DNA, the CDR3 is TGTGCCAGCAGCCGCCAAACGGGACAGGGCACAGATACGCAGTATTTT. It specifies CASSRQTGQGTDTQYF.

This clonotype was detected ten times or more. V is TRBV30 and J is TRBJ2-3; tentative D call: TRBD1 (5 bases). V was pared by 1 base and J by 4 bases, with 9 bases between. The CDR3 sequence is 13 residues long. Germline CDR1 and CDR2: GTSNPN and SVGIG (reference sequence). The CDR3 bases are TGTGCCTGGAGTGCAAAGGGGCCAGATACGCAGTATTTT. Translated: CAWSAKGPDTQYF.

This clonotype was detected a few times. The V and J genes are TRBV5-4 and TRBJ2-1; 8 bases map to TRBD1. Germline CDR1 is SGHNT and CDR2 is YYREEE (reference sequence). CDR3 length: 19 amino acids. The junction had 13 bases not matched to a gene; V was cut back by 2 bases and J by 0 bases. CDR3 nucleotide sequence: TGTGCCAGCAGCTTAGGAGAGACAGGGGCCTTTGGCTCCTACAATGAGCAGTTCTTC. This codes for CASSLGETGAFGSYNEQFF. The variable domain in full, with the rest retrieved from reference TRBV5-4 and TRBJ2-1, is ETGVTQSPTHLIKTRGQQVTLRCSSQSGHNTVSWYQQALGQGPQFIFQYYREEENGRGNFPPRFSGLQFPNYSSELNVNALELDDSALYLCASSLGETGAFGSYNEQFFGPGTRLTVL.

This sequence joins TRBV20-1 and TRBJ1-5, with D perhaps matching TRBD1 (6 bases). The ends were cut back, 6 bases at V and 2 bases at J, with 14 bases in the middle. The CDR3 spans 14 residues. CDR1 DFQATT and CDR2 SNEGSKA come from the germline V gene (reference sequence). DNA for the CDR3: TGCAGTGCCCTCGGGGGGGCGGGCAATCAGCCCCAGCATTTT. Residues: CSALGGAGNQPQHF.